A single sample gave rise to the 3 T cell receptor beta chains below, sequenced in a study of shared clonotypes between healthy human individuals. This table comes from immunoSEQ multiplex PCR, and its TCRdb copy is limited to in-frame clones, with some not included. The table records about 990,000 clones, around 78% of them present only once. The material sequenced was memory CD4+ T cells from PBMCs. Subset defined: CD45RA-negative fraction. The receptor set was obtained from a man between 18 and 29 years old in good health. Some clones in this sample may be carry-over from other donors' samples.

This clone came up once. The chain employs TRBV28 and TRBJ2-7; 13 positions agree with TRBD2. The junction had 9 bases not matched to a gene; V was cut back by 5 bases and J by 5 bases. The length of the CDR3 is 16 residues. Germline CDR1 is MDHEN and CDR2 is SYDVKM. Here the CDR3 reads CASSPTGTSGKDEQYF. The CDR3 DNA follows: TGTGCCAGCAGTCCCACCGGGACTAGCGGGAAGGACGAGCAGTACTTC.

This chain joins TRBV6-5 and TRBJ1-1; the D gene is possibly TRBD1 (6 bases). Trimming pared 7 bases from V and 4 bases from J, leaving 13 bases between. CDR1 and CDR2 (germline): MNHEY, SVGAGI. The length of the CDR3 is 13 residues. The CDR3 region has the DNA TGTGCCAGCACGAGGGGGGGGAGCACTGAAGCTTTCTTT. This sequence encodes CASTRGGSTEAFF.

J is TRBJ2-7 and V is TRBV7-8; a weak D match, TRBD2 (6 bases). V was shortened by 1 base and J by 6 bases, with 13 bases between the two germline ends. From germline, CDR1 is SGHVS and CDR2 FQNEAQ. The CDR3 consists of 14 residues. Here the CDR3 reads CASSLEAGRTEQYF. The CDR3 DNA is TGTGCCAGCAGCTTAGAGGCAGGGAGGACCGAGCAGTACTTC.